This T cell receptor (beta chain) was recovered during a study of shared clonotypes between healthy human individuals. Germline CDR1 reads KGHSH; CDR2 reads LQKENI. The V end was cut by 4 bases, the J end by 3 bases, with 12 bases between. This CDR3 has 14 amino acids. The assay used deep level. The unsorted PBMC sample used ten immunoSEQ deep assay plates. Clones were read by immunoSEQ multiplex PCR, and TCRdb kept only the in-frame ones, dropping some. The table lists more than 450,000 clones, 75% to 85% of them singletons. The rearrangement uses TRBV18 and TRBJ2-5, with D maybe TRBD1 (5 bases). The receptor comes from a middle-aged woman in good health. Some clones in this sample may be carry-over from other donors' samples. Sequencing was carried out using PBMCs. DNA for the CDR3: TGTGCCAGCTCACGTCATAGGGGCGAAGAGACCCAGTACTTC. It encodes CASSRHRGEETQYF.